Listed below are T cell receptor beta chains from one sample, sequenced in a study of glioma-infiltrating T cells after dendritic cell vaccination. Some clones are missing from TCRdb's copy, which holds only in-frame ones; the method was immunoSEQ multiplex PCR. The repertoire holds 45,000 to 50,000 clones, with approximately 85% as singletons. Sequences were derived from blood, sampled before dendritic cell vaccination. These receptors came from a human donor with glioblastoma. The CDR3 runs from the conserved cysteine through the conserved F or W. The D gene is left open where the match is weak. Clone size is not always given. Where it is, it says once, few, many or a class for expanded clones.

TRBJ2-3 | TRBV5-1 | - | TRBD1 | TGCGCCAGCAGCATCTTTGACAGGGGGTTCACAGATACGCAGTATTTT | CASSIFDRGFTDTQYF
TRBJ1-3 | TRBV6-5 | - | - | TGTGCCAGCAGATTGACGGAGAGCTCTGGAAACACCATATATTTT | CASRLTESSGNTIYF
TRBJ2-3 | TRBV19 | - | TRBD2 | TGTGCCAGTAGTCGCAGGACTAGCGTCACCACAGATACGCAGTATTTT | CASSRRTSVTTDTQYF
TRBJ2-5 | TRBV7-8 | - | TRBD2 | TGTGCCAGCAGCCTCGGGACTAGCGGGAGGGAGACCCAGTACTTC | CASSLGTSGRETQYF
TRBJ2-7 | TRBV4-3 | - | - | TGCGCCAGCAGCCAAAACAGGGTTGGAGAGCAGTACTTC | CASSQNRVGEQYF
TRBJ2-3 | TRBV11-3 | - | - | TGTGCCAGCAGCTTAGGCACTAGCACAGATACGCAGTATTTT | CASSLGTSTDTQYF
TRBJ1-1 | TRBV14 | - | - | TGTGCCAGCAGCTATATTGACGGGGACACTGAAGCTTTCTTT | CASSYIDGDTEAFF
TRBJ2-7 | TRBV18 | once | TRBD1 | TGTGCCAGCTCACCCCCCGGGACAGGGATATACGAGCAGTACTTC | CASSPPGTGIYEQYF
TRBJ2-1 | TRBV7-3 | - | TRBD1 | TGTGCCAGCAGCCCGGGACAGGGTAGCAATGAGCAGTTCTTC | CASSPGQGSNEQFF
TRBJ1-1 | TRBV5-1 | few | - | TGCGCCAGCAGCTGGGGTTTTGGAGCGGTCGGTGCTTTCTTT | CASSWGFGAVGAFF
TRBJ2-7 | TRBV9 | - | TRBD2 | TGTGCCAGCAGCGTAGGCGGGAGGGGCACCTACGAGCAGTACTTC | CASSVGGRGTYEQYF
TRBJ2-1 | TRBV4-1 | - | - | TGCGCCAGCAGCCAAGATCAAAGCAGGACCTACAATGAGCAGTTCTTC | CASSQDQSRTYNEQFF
TRBJ2-5 | TRBV7-2 | - | TRBD2 | TGTGCCAGCAGCTTACCCAGCGGGGGGCAAGAGACCCAGTACTTC | CASSLPSGGQETQYF
TRBJ2-1 | TRBV30 | - | TRBD2 | TGTGCCTGGAGTGTACGGAGACTAGCCAATGAGCAGTTCTTC | CAWSVRRLANEQFF
TRBJ2-5 | TRBV7-2 | - | TRBD1 | TGTGCCAGCAGCCCCTCGACAGGGGGGACCCAGTACTTC | CASSPSTGGTQYF
TRBJ1-2 | TRBV7-9 | once | TRBD1 | TGTGCCAGCAGCTTAGTTTACGACAGGGTTGTTGATGGCTACACCTTC | CASSLVYDRVVDGYTF
TRBJ2-3 | TRBV6-5 | - | - | TGTGCCAGCACCATATCAGGGGCGAGCACAGATACGCAGTATTTT | CASTISGASTDTQYF
TRBJ2-7 | TRBV14 | - | - | TGTGCCAGCAGCCCAAGGACAGATCCCTACGAGCAGTACTTC | CASSPRTDPYEQYF
TRBJ1-1 | TRBV14 | - | - | TGTGCCAGCAGCCTCGGCAGGGCAAACACTGAAGCTTTCTTT | CASSLGRANTEAFF
TRBJ1-1 | TRBV27 | - | TRBD1 | TGTGCCAGCAGCGATAGAGACAGGGGGAACACTGAAGCTTTCTTT | CASSDRDRGNTEAFF
TRBJ2-7 | TRBV6-1 | - | TRBD2 | TGTGCCAGCAGTGGGGGAGGGCTGGCCTACGAGCAGTACTTC | CASSGGGLAYEQYF
TRBJ1-4 | TRBV5-1 | once | - | TGCGCCAGCAGCTTGGTCTCCGGGACTAATGAAAAACTGTTTTTT | CASSLVSGTNEKLFF
TRBJ2-1 | TRBV30 | - | - | TGTGCCTGGACCAACATGGATGAGCAGTTCTTC | CAWTNMDEQFF
TRBJ1-6 | TRBV18 | - | TRBD1 | TGTGCCAGCTCACCACCGGGACAGGCGGGGGCATTTATTTCACCCCTCCACTTT | CASSPPGQAGAFISPLHF
TRBJ2-7 | TRBV19 | - | TRBD1 | TGTGCCAGTAGTATTCCCCGGACAGGGGGCAACGAGCAGTACTTC | CASSIPRTGGNEQYF
TRBJ1-1 | TRBV5-1 | - | TRBD1 | TGCGCCAGCAGCCGGACAGGGGGCGCGGACACTGAAGCTTTCTTT | CASSRTGGADTEAFF
TRBJ2-7 | TRBV5-6 | - | TRBD1 | TGTGCCAGCAGCCTTATCCCGGGACAGGTCTCCTACGAGCAGTACTTC | CASSLIPGQVSYEQYF
TRBJ2-3 | TRBV5-4 | - | TRBD1 | TGTGCCAGCAGCTTTTTAACAGGACAGGGCACAGATACGCAGTATTTT | CASSFLTGQGTDTQYF
TRBJ2-7 | TRBV30 | - | - | TGTGCCGGGGACACAGGGCCCCACGAGCAGTACTTC | CAGDTGPHEQYF
TRBJ2-7 | TRBV5-1 | - | TRBD1 | TGCGCCAGCAGCTTGGGACAGGGGATTGCATACGAGCAGTACTTC | CASSLGQGIAYEQYF
TRBJ2-2 | TRBV6-5 | - | - | TGTGCCAGCAGTTACTCGAGTGTCACGAACACCGGGGAGCTGTTTTTT | CASSYSSVTNTGELFF
TRBJ2-4 | TRBV19 | - | - | TGTGCCAGTAGTATTGGTTGGACACCAGAAAACATTCAGTACTTC | CASSIGWTPENIQYF
TRBJ2-7 | TRBV12-5 | - | - | TGTGCTAGTGGTTTGGTCAATTTATGGAGCTCCTACGAGCAGTACTTC | CASGLVNLWSSYEQYF
TRBJ2-7 | TRBV29-1 | - | - | TGCAGCGTTTCCCCCACCCCAGGGGCCGAGCAGTACTTC | CSVSPTPGAEQYF
TRBJ2-7 | TRBV19 | - | TRBD1 | TGTGCTTCGAGGGGACAGGGGGTACGGCGGGAGTCCTACGAGCAGTACTTC | CASRGQGVRRESYEQYF
TRBJ1-5 | TRBV7-2 | once | - | TGTGCCAGCAGCTCCCAGGGTCGCCCAGATCAGCCCCAGCATTTT | CASSSQGRPDQPQHF
TRBJ1-2 | TRBV27 | - | TRBD1 | TGTGCCAGCAGAGTGCAAACCCCGGGACAGGGTGCCTATGGCTACACCTTC | CASRVQTPGQGAYGYTF
TRBJ1-4 | TRBV5-1 | - | TRBD1 | TGCGCCAGCTCAGAAGGGACAGGGGGCGAAAAACTGTTTTTT | CASSEGTGGEKLFF
TRBJ1-1 | TRBV10-3 | - | TRBD1 | TGTGCCATCAGTGAGGGGGGACAGGGGTTCACTGAAGCTTTCTTT | CAISEGGQGFTEAFF
TRBJ2-5 | TRBV14 | - | TRBD1 | TGTGCCAGCAGCCAATACGGGACAGGGGGGCAAGAGACCCAGTACTTC | CASSQYGTGGQETQYF
TRBJ1-3 | TRBV9 | few | - | TGTGCCAGCAGCACCTGGACAGATAGTGGAAACACCATATATTTT | CASSTWTDSGNTIYF
TRBJ2-1 | TRBV5-3 | once | - | TGTGCCTTCGGAGGAGGGACAGCTTACAATGAGCAGTTCTTC | CAFGGGTAYNEQFF
TRBJ1-1 | TRBV7-9 | - | - | TGTGCCAGTAACTCAGGGTCTAAAACTTTCTTT | CASNSGSKTFF
TRBJ1-1 | TRBV30 | - | - | TGTGCCTGGAGTGCGAGGATGGAAGCTTTCTTT | CAWSARMEAFF
TRBJ1-4 | TRBV30 | once | - | TGTGCCTGGAGGGACAGCTATGAAAAACTGTTTTTT | CAWRDSYEKLFF
TRBJ1-1 | TRBV19 | - | - | TGTGCCAGTAGTATGCCAGAAGGCGGGGCGAGAACTGAAGCTTTCTTT | CASSMPEGGARTEAFF
TRBJ1-2 | TRBV10-3 | - | - | TGTGCCATCAGTGAGTCGAGTGGGGCCAAGGGCTACACCTTC | CAISESSGAKGYTF
TRBJ1-2 | TRBV7-9 | - | - | TGTGCCAGCAGCTTAGCGGGGGGTGGCTACACCTTC | CASSLAGGGYTF
TRBJ1-1 | TRBV12-5 | - | - | TGTGCTAGTGGTTTGAAACTTCCGTTTGGCACTGAAGCTTTCTTT | CASGLKLPFGTEAFF
TRBJ2-1 | TRBV10-1 | few | - | TGCGCCAGCAGTTCCGGACAGGGAGGGGGGCAGTTCTTC | CASSSGQGGGQFF
TRBJ2-1 | TRBV7-3 | few | - | TGTGCCAGCAGCTCGACCCCCGGGTACAATGAGCAGTTCTTC | CASSSTPGYNEQFF
TRBJ1-4 | TRBV7-9 | - | TRBD1 | TGTGCCAGCAGATTTACAGGGGCAACTAATGAAAAACTGTTTTTT | CASRFTGATNEKLFF
TRBJ1-2 | TRBV6-1 | - | - | TGTGCCAGCAGGGATACAGGCTATGGCTACACCTTC | CASRDTGYGYTF